The 10 T cell receptor beta chains in this list originate from one sample, sequenced in a study of blood T cell repertoires in COVID-19. The protocol was immunoSEQ multiplex PCR, while the TCRdb copy is restricted to in-frame clones and leaves out a portion. The data contain under 250,000 clones, around 83% of them singletons. What was sequenced was peripheral blood. Receptor source: a man aged 35 to 55 with active or convalescent COVID-19.

This clone was picked up a small number of times. As DNA, the CDR3 is TGCGCCAGCAGCCAAGTGGCAACGAACACTGAAGCTTTCTTT. This codes for CASSQVATNTEAFF. This chain uses TRBV4-3 with TRBJ1-1; D ambiguous. Germline loops: CDR1 LGHNA, CDR2 YSLEER. This CDR3 spans 14 amino acids. The germline V and J ends were trimmed by 1 base and 1 base, with 7 bases remaining between them.

The chain joins TRBV9 to TRBJ2-1; D not certain. Looked up from germline, CDR1 is SGDLS and CDR2 is YYNGEE. The CDR3 spans 13 residues. V was pared by 2 bases and J by 3 bases, with 6 bases between. Here the CDR3 DNA reads TGTGCCAGCAGCGTGTCAGACTACAATGAGCAGTTCTTC. Encoded protein: CASSVSDYNEQFF.

DNA for the CDR3: TGTGCCACCAGTGATATTCCGGGAAGGGGCACAGATACGCAGTATTTT. Amino acid sequence: CATSDIPGRGTDTQYF. The chain uses TRBV24-1 and TRBJ2-3; a possible D gene is TRBD2 (5 bases). CDR3 length: 16 amino acids. V was cut by 3 bases and J by 1 base, with 13 bases left in between. Germline V lookup: CDR1 KGHDR, CDR2 SFDVKD.

The sample holds many counts of this clone. The chain uses TRBV6-5 and TRBJ2-7; 9 bases are a match to TRBD1. Germline V gene sequence: CDR1 MNHEY, CDR2 SVGAGI. The trim removed 5 bases at V and 2 bases at J, leaving 4 bases unmatched. This CDR3 has 14 residues. CDR3 region: CASSPDRGAYEQYF. CDR3 nucleotides: TGTGCCAGCAGTCCTGACAGGGGGGCCTACGAGCAGTACTTC.

The J gene is TRBJ2-5, the V gene TRBV15; 8 nucleotides align to TRBD2. V shed 6 bases and J 1 base; nucleotides not matched to a gene: 7. This CDR3 spans 15 amino acids. The germline CDR1 and CDR2 sequences are LNHNV and YYDKDF (reference sequence). This CDR3 reads CATSLSGGPQETQYF. CDR3 nucleotide sequence: TGTGCCACCAGTTTATCGGGGGGGCCCCAAGAGACCCAGTACTTC.

The rearrangement uses TRBV6-5 and TRBJ2-7; 10 bases fit TRBD2. The CDR3 is 14 residues long. J gave up 4 bases and V 7 bases, and 7 bases lay outside the gene matches. Germline-derived CDR1 and CDR2 are MNHEY and SVGAGI. The CDR3 DNA is TGTGCCAGCATGACCTCTAGCGGGAGTTACGAGCAGTACTTC. Protein: CASMTSSGSYEQYF.

The chain recombines TRBV18 with TRBJ1-6, with 7 positions matching TRBD1. The CDR3 is 13 amino acids. Germline V gene sequence: CDR1 KGHSH, CDR2 LQKENI. The V gene end was trimmed by 4 bases and the J gene end by 9 bases; junction bases not matched to a gene: 3. In nucleotides, the CDR3 is TGTGCCAGCTCACAAGGACAGGCTTCACCCCTCCACTTT. It specifies CASSQGQASPLHF.

A word on this clone: Other nucleotide sequences from this sample produce the same CDR3. The rearrangement joins TRBV14 to TRBJ1-1; D is unresolved. This CDR3 is 13 amino acids long. Between the trimmed V and J ends, which lost 1 base and 2 bases, there was a span of 5 bases. Germline V CDR1 and CDR2: SGHDN, FVKESK. CDR3 bases: TGTGCCAGCAGCCAAGCGGTAAACACTGAAGCTTTCTTT. Translating it yields CASSQAVNTEAFF.

The chain has TRBV6-5 and TRBJ2-1; 8 nucleotides align to TRBD2. Trimming took 8 bases from V and 4 from J; bases not matched to a gene: 4. CDR3 length: 13 amino acids. CDR1 is MNHEY, CDR2 SVGAGI, per germline. CDR3 amino acids: CASGTSGYNEQFF. The CDR3, as DNA: TGTGCCAGCGGGACTAGTGGGTACAATGAGCAGTTCTTC.

The CDR3 protein is CASSLRGWDSYNEQFF. The CDR3 DNA follows: TGTGCCAGCAGTTTGAGAGGGTGGGACTCCTACAATGAGCAGTTCTTC. This rearrangement joins TRBV27 to TRBJ2-1; tentatively, D is TRBD2 (5 bases). From germline, CDR1 is MNHEY and CDR2 SMNVEV (reference sequence). Trimming took 3 bases from V and 0 from J, leaving 12 bases between them. The CDR3 loop spans 16 amino acids.